The rows below give T cell receptor beta chains drawn from one sample of a study of graft-versus-host responses after intestinal transplantation. Only in-frame clones appear in the TCRdb table, and some are missing; sequencing was by immunoSEQ multiplex PCR. The sample consists of roughly 8,700 clones, approximately 31% of them appearing once. The specimen was alloreactive CD8+ T cells from a mixed lymphocyte reaction culture, collected before intestinal transplant. Receptors were obtained from a human patient who received an intestinal transplant. Both conserved end residues are part of each CDR3. D genes are given only for firm matches. Rows give clone size only sometimes, using once, few, many, or a class for an expanded clone.

>.|TRBV5-1|.|TRBJ2-7
CASSHDTAYEQYF
>once|TRBV5-1|TRBD2|TRBJ2-3
CASSPGVAGGIDTQYF
>few|TRBV5-1|.|TRBJ2-7
CASRVTTAYEQYF
>.|TRBV27|.|TRBJ2-7
CASQAGEQYF
>few|TRBV19|TRBD1|TRBJ2-1
CASSTTSGTGDNEQFF
>few|TRBV19|.|TRBJ1-5
CASSIGGLQPQHF
>once|TRBV5-1|TRBD2|TRBJ2-7
CASSLEASGRAGYEQYF
>.|TRBV7-2|.|TRBJ1-6
CASSLSSSYNSPLHF
>.|TRBV7-8|.|TRBJ1-4
CASSYRVVGSTNEKLFF
>.|TRBV4-2|.|TRBJ1-5
CASSRGPGIRQPQHF
>.|TRBV28|.|TRBJ2-3
CASSVAAQGDTQYF
>.|TRBV27|.|TRBJ2-1
CASSRDFYNEQFF
>.|TRBV4-3|TRBD1|TRBJ1-2
CASSPGTGNLYGYTF
>.|TRBV2|TRBD2|TRBJ2-5
CASSTIAGGASQETQYF
>.|TRBV30|TRBD1|TRBJ1-5
CAWDSGTGDQPQHF
>.|TRBV5-6|.|TRBJ1-2
CASSFVGRVYGYTF
>once|TRBV5-4|.|TRBJ2-3
CASSLRIFGARSPDTQYF
>medium-sized|TRBV27|TRBD2|TRBJ2-7
CASRAAGGLLYEQYF
>.|TRBV4-2|.|TRBJ2-1
CASSSGQSYYNEQFF
>.|TRBV6-5|.|TRBJ2-3
CASYIPPDTQYF
>once|TRBV30|.|TRBJ1-2
CAWSVPEVCYGYTF
>few|TRBV5-6|.|TRBJ1-6
CASSLSPLGSPLHF
>.|TRBV19|.|TRBJ1-5
CASRWGAYSNQPQHF
>medium-sized|TRBV10-2|TRBD2|TRBJ2-7
CASSLAGVAEQYF
>once|TRBV28|TRBD1|TRBJ1-5
CASSSTGTGNQPQHF
>.|TRBV6-6|.|TRBJ2-3
CASSYSDWDTQYF
>few|TRBV27|TRBD1|TRBJ2-3
CASTNARTGWGTDTQYF
>.|TRBV30|TRBD1|TRBJ2-5
CALGTGDQYF
>.|TRBV6-6|.|TRBJ2-2
CASSYSSAPGELFF
>.|TRBV6-5|TRBD1|TRBJ2-3
CASSYKDRGQFNTQYF